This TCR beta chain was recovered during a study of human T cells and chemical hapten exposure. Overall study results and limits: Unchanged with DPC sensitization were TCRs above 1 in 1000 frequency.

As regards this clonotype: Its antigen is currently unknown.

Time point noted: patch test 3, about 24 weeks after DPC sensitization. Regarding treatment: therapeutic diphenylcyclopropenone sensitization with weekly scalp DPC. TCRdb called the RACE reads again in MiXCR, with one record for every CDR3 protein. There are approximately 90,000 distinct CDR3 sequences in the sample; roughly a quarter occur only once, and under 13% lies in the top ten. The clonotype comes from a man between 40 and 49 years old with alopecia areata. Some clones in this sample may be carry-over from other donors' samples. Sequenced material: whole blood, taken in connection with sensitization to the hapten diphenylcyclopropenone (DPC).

This chain's CDR3 is CASSQTVAYEQYF. For the CDR3, the DNA is TGTGCCAGCAGCCAGACAGTAGCCTACGAGCAGTACTTC. The chain joins TRBV12-3 or TRBV12-4 to TRBJ2-7, with a tentative D call TRBD1 (5 bases). This CDR3 spans 13 amino acids. V lost 6 bases and J lost 2, with 11 bases in between.